This T cell receptor (beta chain) appears in the sequencing data of a study of T cells after yellow fever vaccination. As to this clonotype: Its antigen is still unknown.

TCRdb re-analysed the 5' RACE reads in MiXCR, keeping a single row per CDR3 protein. The table shows about 200,000 distinct CDR3 sequences, with 2.5% to 3.5% occurring only once. Study findings and constraints: A faster peak, day 5 versus 15, was reached by the weaker secondary response.

CDR1 is MDHEN and CDR2 is SYDVKM in the germline V gene. Trimming removed 4 bases at V and 7 bases at J, with 14 bases between. The length of the CDR3 is 14 residues. The V and J genes are TRBV28 and TRBJ2-1; D possibly matches TRBD1 or TRBD2 (7 bases each). Here the sequenced sample was CD4+ T cells sorted from PBMCs, taken 10 days after the yellow fever booster vaccination. The sequence came from a man aged 18 to 29 who received the YFV17D yellow fever vaccine. The CDR3 spells CASSSGGGRNEQFF. The CDR3 DNA reads as TGTGCCAGCAGTTCAGGGGGGGGAAGAAATGAGCAGTTCTTC. Supplemented by reference TRBV28 and TRBJ2-1, the full variable domain reads DVKVTQSSRYLVKRTGEKVFLECVQDMDHENMFWYRQDPGLGLRLIYFSYDVKMKEKGDIPEGYSVSREKKERFSLILESASTNQTSMYLCASSSGGGRNEQFFGPGTRLTVL.